This T cell receptor beta chain was captured by sequencing in a study of blood T cell repertoires in COVID-19. Across the whole study: Specimens from acute and convalescent COVID-19 originated in the United States, Italy and Spain. From T cells, B-cell-depleted T cells, or PBMCs came the material, which was cDNA or gDNA.

Original data processing: Researchers report that nucleated cell counts were estimated from reference gene primer amplification. Data came from immunoSEQ multiplex PCR; TCRdb stores just in-frame clones and leaves some out. The D gene and trimming were derived from the DNA, and the V and J assignments and clone size from that table. The sample has roughly 150,000 clones; roughly 85% are singletons. Germline V CDR1 and CDR2: LGHDT, YNNKEL (reference sequence). J gave up 5 bases and V 4 bases, and 6 bases lay outside the gene matches. This CDR3 has 15 amino acids. V usage is TRBV3-1 (or the pseudogene TRBV3-2) and J usage is TRBJ1-1, with 11 bases that match TRBD1. The sample was peripheral blood. This TCR was recovered from a man aged 45 to 65 with acute or convalescent COVID-19. The CDR3 sequence is CASSPGWDRGTEAFF. For the CDR3, the DNA is TGTGCCAGCAGCCCTGGGTGGGACAGGGGGACTGAAGCTTTCTTT.